This TCR beta chain emerged from a study of blood T cell repertoires in COVID-19. Overall study: The United States, Italy and Spain supplied acute and convalescent COVID-19 samples. PBMCs, B-cell-depleted T cells, or T cells were the source of the cDNA or gDNA that made up the material.

In the authors' workflow: Estimates of nucleated cell counts were drawn from the amplification of reference gene primers. TCRdb keeps only in-frame clones here, not all; method: immunoSEQ multiplex PCR. The D gene and trimming were derived from the DNA, and the V and J assignments and clone size from that table. Of over 70,000 clones in the sample, approximately 80% were seen once. CDR3 length: 17 residues. The germline gives CDR1 MGHDK, CDR2 SYGVNS. With 4 bases clipped from V and 7 bases from J, the junction kept 14 bases outside the gene matches. V gene TRBV25-1 combines with J gene TRBJ1-4; TRBD1 matches at 8 bases. The clonotype comes from a woman in her sixties or seventies with acute or convalescent COVID-19. Sequencing input: peripheral blood. The CDR3: CASSGGQGKGSGEKLFF. The CDR3 nucleotides read TGTGCCAGCAGTGGCGGACAGGGTAAGGGGTCAGGTGAAAAACTGTTTTTT.